These 17 T cell receptor beta chains originate from one sample sequenced in a study of T cell responses to AZD1222 COVID-19 vaccine. This table comes from immunoSEQ multiplex PCR, and its TCRdb copy is limited to in-frame clones, with some not included. The sample holds 250,000 to 300,000 clones, about 94% seen once. Source: peripheral blood, taken 28 days after the second AZD1222 dose. The receptors were sampled from an adult who received the AZD1222 COVID-19 vaccine.

This CDR3 is CAIKSSGGYNEQFF. The CDR3 DNA is TGTGCCATCAAGTCTAGCGGGGGATACAATGAGCAGTTCTTC. This sequence joins TRBV10-3 and TRBJ2-1; 10 nucleotides line up with TRBD2. CDR3 size: 14 residues. V lost 7 bases to trimming and J lost 4 bases; unmatched junction nucleotides: 4. Germline V gene data show CDR1 as ENHRY and CDR2 as SYGVKD.

V usage is TRBV19 and J usage is TRBJ2-7; D might be TRBD1 (7 bases). CDR1 and CDR2 from the germline V gene are LNHDA and SQIVND (reference sequence). V was trimmed by 1 base and J by 6 bases, leaving 16 bases between them. The CDR3 covers 15 residues. CDR3 bases: TGTGCCAGTAGTATAGGAAGTGCAGGGGGAGGCGAGCAGTACTTC. This gives the protein CASSIGSAGGGEQYF.

The CDR3 is CASSANSDNEQFF. As DNA, the CDR3 is TGTGCCAGCAGTGCTAATAGCGACAATGAGCAGTTCTTC. The rearrangement joins TRBV2 to TRBJ2-1; D is possibly TRBD2 (5 bases). Germline V lookup: CDR1 SNHLY, CDR2 FYNNEI. V lost 4 bases, J lost 5 bases, and 9 bases lay in between. CDR3 length: 13 amino acids.

This clone was observed once. The gene calls are TRBV24-1 and TRBJ2-7; possible D gene TRBD1, 5 bases. V dropped 4 bases and J dropped 3 bases, with 15 bases sitting between them. The length of the CDR3 is 15 residues. Germline V gene data show CDR1 as KGHDR and CDR2 as SFDVKD. The CDR3 sequence: CATSEGSGHLYEQYF. The CDR3 region has the DNA TGTGCCACCAGTGAGGGTTCTGGACACCTCTACGAGCAGTACTTC.

Remarks on this clone: Relative to the germline gene, one junction end is altered; a read error may explain this. The chain joins TRBV20-1 to TRBJ2-1; 9 bases map to TRBD2. CDR3 length equals 11 residues. CDR1 is DFQATT and CDR2 is SNEGSKA in the germline V gene (reference sequence). The CDR3 bases are TGCAGTGCTAGTAGGCGGGAGGGGGTTCTCTTC. It codes for CSASRREGVLF.

This chain joins TRBV28 and TRBJ2-2; 8 nucleotides agree with TRBD1. This CDR3 comprises 16 residues. Trimming removed 7 bases from V and 1 base from J; junction bases left unmatched: 8. Germline CDR1 and CDR2: MDHEN and SYDVKM. The CDR3, as DNA: TGTGCCAGCACTCAAACCGGGACAGGGAACACCGGGGAGCTGTTTTTT. Translated, it gives CASTQTGTGNTGELFF.

The V gene is TRBV5-1, the J gene TRBJ1-6; D gene uncertain. The CDR3 is 13 residues long. The V and J ends lost 0 bases and 5 bases respectively, with 3 bases between them. Germline V gene sequence: CDR1 SGHRS, CDR2 YFSETQ. The CDR3 DNA is TGCGCCAGCAGCTTGGCCGATAATTCACCCCTCCACTTT. Its protein is CASSLADNSPLHF. Complete variable domain (other parts from reference TRBV5-1 and TRBJ1-6): KAGVTQTPRYLIKTRGQQVTLSCSPISGHRSVSWYQQTPGQGLQFLFEYFSETQRNKGNFPGRFSGRQFSNSRSEMNVSTLELGDSALYLCASSLADNSPLHFGNGTRLTVT.

V and J are TRBV28 and TRBJ1-6; D perhaps matches TRBD1 (6 bases). V gave up 2 bases and J gave up 7 bases, with 12 bases separating them. The CDR3 contains 15 residues. Germline V CDR1 and CDR2: MDHEN, SYDVKM. The CDR3 region is CASSLPGAGNSPLHF. The CDR3, as DNA: TGTGCCAGCAGTTTACCGGGGGCGGGGAATTCACCCCTCCACTTT.

CDR3 sequence: CSVVAARGEKLFF. The CDR3 DNA is TGCAGCGTTGTGGCTGCGAGAGGGGAAAAACTGTTTTTT. The chain is built from TRBV29-1 and TRBJ1-4, with D unresolved. The CDR3 extends over 13 amino acids. Germline V gene sequence: CDR1 SQVTM, CDR2 ANQGSEA. V lost 4 bases and J lost 8, with 14 bases in between.

The chain recombines TRBV28 with TRBJ1-2; D may be TRBD1 (5 bases). Germline V gene lookup returns CDR1 MDHEN and CDR2 SYDVKM. The germline V and J ends were trimmed by 8 bases and 1 base, with 8 bases remaining between them. The CDR3 length is 12 residues. The CDR3 coding sequence is TGTGCCAGCGGCGGGGGTAACTATGGCTACACCTTC. Protein sequence: CASGGGNYGYTF.

V usage is TRBV27 and J usage is TRBJ1-4; D gene ambiguous. The V gene lost 0 bases and the J gene lost 6 bases, with 8 bases spanning the gap. The CDR3 is made up of 14 amino acids. The V gene's germline CDR1 is MNHEY and CDR2 SMNVEV (reference sequence). CDR3 residues: CASSLSPQDEKLFF. In nucleotides, the CDR3 is TGTGCCAGCAGTTTATCGCCCCAGGATGAAAAACTGTTTTTT.

Only a few counts were recorded for this clone. This chain connects TRBV4-1 to TRBJ1-3; TRBD1 aligns across 7 bases. The V gene end was trimmed by 3 bases and the J gene end by 2 bases; junction bases not matched to a gene: 7. The CDR3 totals 16 residues. The germline gives CDR1 MGHRA, CDR2 YSYEKL. The CDR3 nucleotides are TGCGCCAGCAGCCATTTTCCAGGGGGGGCTGGAAACACCATATATTTT. Translation: CASSHFPGGAGNTIYF.

V and J are TRBV7-2 and TRBJ2-3, with D possibly matching TRBD1 (5 bases). Looked up from germline, CDR1 is SGHTA and CDR2 is FQGNSA. The CDR3 spans 15 residues. Trimming took 1 base from V and 4 from J, leaving 12 bases between them. CDR3 sequence: CASSLEGLPPDTQYF. The CDR3 nucleotides read TGTGCCAGCAGCTTAGAGGGGCTTCCCCCAGATACGCAGTATTTT.

The chain uses TRBV10-3 and TRBJ2-2; weak D call: TRBD1 (6 bases). The CDR3 consists of 14 residues. Germline values: CDR1 ENHRY, CDR2 SYGVKD. V shed 3 bases and J shed 6 bases, with 11 bases lying between them. The DNA for the CDR3 is TGTGCCATCAGTGACCGCAGGGGAGCCGGGGAGCTGTTTTTT. Its protein is CAISDRRGAGELFF.

This clone appeared a few times. The gene calls are TRBV2 and TRBJ1-3; no definite D call. Trimming removed 5 bases from V and 2 bases from J, with 16 bases in between. CDR3 size: 16 residues. Looked up from germline, CDR1 is SNHLY and CDR2 is FYNNEI. The chain's CDR3 is CASSRPPGRAGNTIYF. CDR3 in DNA: TGTGCCAGCAGTCGACCCCCTGGGCGGGCTGGAAACACCATATATTTT.

The chain couples TRBV4-1 to TRBJ1-5; D gene ambiguous. CDR1 is MGHRA, CDR2 YSYEKL, per germline. V was cut by 7 bases and J by 3 bases, with 19 bases left in between. The CDR3 extends over 16 amino acids. This chain's CDR3 is CASIGGTDGNNQPQHF. The CDR3 bases are TGCGCCAGCATAGGAGGAACGGACGGCAACAATCAGCCCCAGCATTTT.

The chain joins TRBV4-2 to TRBJ1-6, with D possibly matching TRBD1 (6 bases). The V and J ends lost 0 bases and 7 bases respectively, with 13 bases between them. This CDR3 has 16 residues. Germline CDR1 reads LGHNA; CDR2 reads YNFKEQ. In DNA form, the CDR3 reads TGTGCCAGCAGCCAAGAAACTGCCGGGGGCAATTCACCCCTCCACTTT. This sequence encodes CASSQETAGGNSPLHF.